The rows below give T cell receptor beta chains drawn from one sample of a study of blood T cell repertoires in COVID-19. Repertoires were generated with immunoSEQ multiplex PCR, while TCRdb's copy carries only in-frame clones and drops some. The sample yields roughly 190,000 clones, roughly 90% seen once. Material: peripheral blood. The receptors derive from a man aged 50 to 60 with acute or convalescent COVID-19. Both conserved end residues are part of each CDR3. D genes are given only for firm matches. Size is stated for part of the rows, as once, few or many counts, or as a class when the clone is expanded.

J,D,V,size,DNA,CDR3
TRBJ2-3,NA,TRBV7-9,NA,TGTGCCAGCATCATTTCGGGTCCTAGCACAGATACGCAGTATTTT,CASIISGPSTDTQYF
TRBJ2-7,TRBD2,TRBV11-2,NA,TGTGCCAGCAGCTCTATGGGGCCCGAAACTAGCGGACTCTACGAGCAGTACTTC,CASSSMGPETSGLYEQYF
TRBJ1-5,NA,TRBV29-1,few,TGCAGCGTTGGGGCGCGGGATCAGCCCCAGCATTTT,CSVGARDQPQHF
TRBJ2-3,NA,TRBV18,NA,TGTGCCAGCTCACCCCTTCGAGAGCCAACAGATACGCAGTATTTT,CASSPLREPTDTQYF
TRBJ1-5,TRBD1,TRBV19,NA,TGTGCCAGTCGGGACAGGATCAATCAGCCCCAGCATTTT,CASRDRINQPQHF
TRBJ2-1,NA,TRBV7-9,NA,TGTGCCAGCAGCCTGAAGACCGGGAATGAGCAGTTCTTC,CASSLKTGNEQFF
TRBJ1-1,NA,TRBV7-2,NA,TGTGCCAGCAGCTCCAGGGGCGACACTGAAGCTTTCTTT,CASSSRGDTEAFF
TRBJ2-1,NA,TRBV4-1,NA,TGCGCCAGCAGCCGAGAACCCGGGATAAACAATGAGCAGTTCTTC,CASSREPGINNEQFF
TRBJ1-2,NA,TRBV2,NA,TGTGCCAGCAGTGAAGTATTGGGAGATGGCTACACCTTC,CASSEVLGDGYTF
TRBJ2-3,NA,TRBV6-5,NA,TGTGCCAGCATTAATGGGGGGAGAACAGATACGCAGTATTTT,CASINGGRTDTQYF
TRBJ1-4,NA,TRBV6-1,once,TGTGCCAGCAGTGAAGCTGTGCCAGGGGTTAGACGAAAACTGTTTTTT,CASSEAVPGVRRKLFF
TRBJ1-6,NA,TRBV5-1,NA,TGCGCCAGCAGCTTGGCCGGACAGCCAGGGAATTCACCCCTCCACTTT,CASSLAGQPGNSPLHF
TRBJ1-6,TRBD1,TRBV19,NA,TGTGCCAGTAGTACCGCCAACAGGGGCCGTAATTCACCCCTCCACTTT,CASSTANRGRNSPLHF
TRBJ2-1,TRBD2,TRBV9,NA,TGTGCCAGCAGCGCTCGACTAGCGGACAATGAGCAGTTCTTC,CASSARLADNEQFF
TRBJ2-2,TRBD2,TRBV6-4,few,TGTGCCAGCAGCAGAACACCTAGCGGGAGGAACACCGGGGAGCTGTTTTTT,CASSRTPSGRNTGELFF
TRBJ2-1,NA,TRBV2,NA,TGTGCCAGCAGCACCCCGGGAGCGCGGTCCTACAATGAGCAGTTCTTC,CASSTPGARSYNEQFF
TRBJ1-1,TRBD1,TRBV27,once,TGTGCCAGCAGAACAGGGGGCGCGTACGGCACTGAAGCTTTCTTT,CASRTGGAYGTEAFF
TRBJ2-7,TRBD2,TRBV4-1,few,TGCGCCAGCAGCCGAATCGCTACGGGAGGGGTTAACTACGAGCAGTACTTC,CASSRIATGGVNYEQYF
TRBJ2-2,TRBD2,TRBV27,NA,TGTGCCAGCAGCTCGCGGGAGCCCCCGAACACCGGGGAGCTGTTTTTT,CASSSREPPNTGELFF
TRBJ1-5,TRBD1,TRBV23-1,once,TGCGCCAGCAGTGGGACAACAGGGGCCCCTCGTCAGCCCCAGCATTTT,CASSGTTGAPRQPQHF
TRBJ2-3,TRBD1,TRBV6-5,NA,TGTGCCAGCAGAAGTCCGGACAGGGGCACAGATACGCAGTATTTT,CASRSPDRGTDTQYF
TRBJ2-1,TRBD2,TRBV14,NA,TGTGCCAGCAGCCCTGGACTAGCGGGGGGAGTAGGGTCGTTCTTC,CASSPGLAGGVGSFF
TRBJ2-5,TRBD2,TRBV6-5,NA,TGTGCCACTACTAGCGGGGGGGCTAATGGAGAGACCCAGTACTTC,CATTSGGANGETQYF
TRBJ1-1,NA,TRBV5-1,NA,TGCGCCAGCCCTCGGGCGCAGGGCACTGAAGCTTTCTTT,CASPRAQGTEAFF
TRBJ1-2,TRBD1,TRBV6-6,NA,TGTGCCAGCAGTTACCGAAGCCCCGGACAGGGCTATGGCTACACCTTC,CASSYRSPGQGYGYTF
TRBJ1-2,NA,TRBV6-5,NA,TGTGCCAGCAGTCTTGCAGGGGCCGCTAACTATGGCTACACCTTC,CASSLAGAANYGYTF
TRBJ1-2,TRBD1,TRBV11-3,NA,TGTGCCAGCAGCCGGGACAGCGACGATGGCTACACCTTC,CASSRDSDDGYTF
TRBJ1-3,TRBD1,TRBV27,NA,TGTGCCAGCAGTTCCCGTCGGGACAGGGTATCTGGAAACACCATATATTTT,CASSSRRDRVSGNTIYF
TRBJ2-7,TRBD2,TRBV20-1,NA,TGCAGTGCTAGTAGCGGGAGGGAGCAGTACTTC,CSASSGREQYF
TRBJ1-1,NA,TRBV19,NA,TGTGCCAGTACCTCCCTGGACAGAATAAACACTGAAGCTTTCTTT,CASTSLDRINTEAFF
TRBJ2-1,TRBD2,TRBV30,NA,TGTGCCTGGCGCCCTCGGACTAGCGGGGGTTACAATGAGCAGTTCTTC,CAWRPRTSGGYNEQFF
TRBJ1-1,TRBD1,TRBV6-5,NA,TGTGCCAGCAGTTCCCTAGGGACAGCCGATTCTGAAGCTTTCTTT,CASSSLGTADSEAFF
TRBJ2-1,NA,TRBV18,NA,TGTGCCAGCTCACCTCAGGCGGGGTCCTACAATGAGCAGTTCTTC,CASSPQAGSYNEQFF
TRBJ2-7,NA,TRBV7-9,NA,TGTGCCAGCAGCATCCAGACGAGGGGGAAATCCTACGAGCAGTACTTC,CASSIQTRGKSYEQYF
TRBJ2-6,NA,TRBV18,NA,TGTGCCAGCTCACCTCTCCAGGGTAGCTCTGGGGCCAACGTCCTGACTTTC,CASSPLQGSSGANVLTF
TRBJ1-2,TRBD1,TRBV18,NA,TGTGCCAGCTCACCGATCCCGGGACAGGGATCTAACTATGGCTACACCTTC,CASSPIPGQGSNYGYTF
TRBJ2-1,NA,TRBV18,NA,TGTGCCAGCCTTACAGGGATCAATGAGCAGTTCTTC,CASLTGINEQFF
TRBJ1-2,TRBD1,TRBV5-4,NA,TGTGCCAGCAGCATAGACAGGGAATATGGCTACACCTTC,CASSIDREYGYTF
TRBJ2-2,TRBD2,TRBV7-8,NA,TGTGCCAGCAGCTTAGAGTGGTTTCTAGCGGGATTGAGCGGGGAGCTGTTTTTT,CASSLEWFLAGLSGELFF
TRBJ2-2,TRBD1,TRBV6-5,NA,TGTGCCAGCAGTAGACAGGGGGGCAACACCGGGGAGCTGTTTTTT,CASSRQGGNTGELFF
TRBJ2-6,NA,TRBV18,NA,TGTGCCAGCTCAGCGGAGCTCTCTGGGGCCAACGTCCTGACTTTC,CASSAELSGANVLTF
TRBJ2-2,NA,TRBV19,NA,TGTGCCAGTCAACCCTCAGTGGGGGCCAACACCGGGGAGCTGTTTTTT,CASQPSVGANTGELFF
TRBJ2-1,TRBD1,TRBV28,NA,TGTGCCAGCAGTTCCCTGTCTGGGACAGGATCCTACAATGAGCAGTTCTTC,CASSSLSGTGSYNEQFF
TRBJ2-1,NA,TRBV27,NA,TGTGCCAGCACCATATCTAGTGGTCCCTACAATGAGCAGTTCTTC,CASTISSGPYNEQFF
TRBJ1-1,NA,TRBV10-3,NA,TGTGCCATCAGGGACGGGGTGGAGAACACTGAAGCTTTCTTT,CAIRDGVENTEAFF
TRBJ1-5,NA,TRBV18,once,TGTGCCAGCTCGCGCAACCCCCTGAGGGAGGTCCAGCATTTT,CASSRNPLREVQHF
TRBJ1-6,NA,TRBV12-3/TRBV12-4,NA,TGTGCCAGCATTCTGGCGGGGGCTTCACCCCTCCACTTT,CASILAGASPLHF